This T cell receptor beta chain stems from a study of blood T cell repertoires in COVID-19. Study summary: Samples came from the United States, Italy and Spain, spanning acute and convalescent COVID-19. PBMCs, B-cell-depleted T cells, or T cells provided the cDNA or gDNA that made up the material.

The CDR3 has 13 residues. Germline V gives CDR1 SGHTA, CDR2 FQGNSA. The V gene lost 0 bases and the J gene lost 6 bases, with 6 bases spanning the gap. This clone came up a few times. Source study methods: By means of reference gene primer amplification, nucleated cell counts were estimated. Using immunoSEQ multiplex PCR, the repertoire was profiled, and TCRdb retains in-frame clones only, with some absent. V and J calls and clone size come straight from that table; D and trimming were deduced from the DNA. The sample consists of about 180,000 clones, about 85% of them appearing once. Sequenced: peripheral blood. V is TRBV7-2 and J is TRBJ1-5, with no clear D. This receptor was taken from a woman older than 75 with acute or convalescent COVID-19. CDR3 in amino acids: CASSLALSQPQHF. In nucleotides, the CDR3 is TGTGCCAGCAGCTTAGCGTTGAGTCAGCCCCAGCATTTT.